The clone carrying this TCR beta chain was recorded at least ten times. The target antigen is unknown. From the germline J gene comes the end of the CDR3, since the read stops 3 residues before it. Control and CVID samples contributed equal amounts of genomic DNA. Assay: immunoSEQ multiplex PCR; the TCRdb copy retains only in-frame clones and omits some. The sample counts approximately 75,000 clones, none seen once; the ten largest own about 0.8%. These data originate in a study of T cell clonality in common variable immunodeficiency. Study results and limitations: What drives increased CVID clonality needs T cell subpopulation sequencing.

CDR3 length: 16 residues. V shed 6 bases and J shed 2 bases, with 17 bases lying between them. The germline V gene has CDR1 LNHDA and CDR2 SQIVND (reference sequence). The J gene is TRBJ1-5, the V gene TRBV19; no firm D call. The sequence came from a person between 18 and 75 years old in good health. Material: peripheral blood mononuclear cells. CDR3 sequence: CASSPYGGLGNQPQHF. The part of the CDR3 DNA that was read is TGTGCCAGTAGCCCCTATGGAGGGTTAGGCAATCAGCCC. Full variable domain (missing parts from reference TRBV19 and TRBJ1-5): DGGITQSPKYLFRKEGQNVTLSCEQNLNHDAMYWYRQDPGQGLRLIYYSQIVNDFQKGDIAEGYSVSREKKESFPLTVTSAQKNPTAFYLCASSPYGGLGNQPQHFGDGTRLSIL.